The clone carrying this T cell receptor (beta chain) was counted only a few times. Time point denoted: pre-sensitization, week 0. Regarding treatment: therapeutic diphenylcyclopropenone sensitization with weekly scalp DPC. In every case, blood was obtained before the patch test was applied. This sample stems from a study of human T cells and chemical hapten exposure. The V end was cut by 10 bases, the J end by 0 bases, with 11 bases between. CDR3 length: 13 amino acids. Germline CDR1 and CDR2: SNHLY and FYNNEI. The library put unique molecular identifiers onto individual cDNA molecules. Via MiXCR, TCRdb re-called the RACE reads, giving one row per CDR3 protein. Of around 250,000 distinct CDR3 sequences listed, 7.5% to 9% were seen once; the top ten hold over 2%.

The receptor was derived from a woman aged 40 to 55 with alopecia areata. Some clones in this sample may be carry-over from other donors' samples. The chain joins TRBV2 to TRBJ2-3; D is ambiguous. The sample here was whole blood, taken in connection with sensitization to the hapten diphenylcyclopropenone (DPC). The CDR3 loop reads CATVPSSTDTQYF. In nucleotides, the CDR3 is TGTGCCACCGTCCCTTCTAGCACAGATACGCAGTATTTT.